This T cell receptor beta chain was obtained from a study of blood T cell repertoires in COVID-19. At the level of the study: COVID-19 samples collected from the United States, Italy and Spain covered acute and convalescent phases. Sources were T cells, B-cell-depleted T cells, or PBMCs; the material itself was cDNA or gDNA.

In terms of age and location, participants ranged from about 18 to 89 years and lived in roughly 22 US areas. CDR1 is SGHRS, CDR2 YFSETQ, per germline. This CDR3 spans 15 amino acids. J was trimmed by 7 bases and V by 4 bases; bases with no gene match: 11. Assay: immunoSEQ multiplex PCR; the TCRdb copy retains only in-frame clones and omits some. This sample yields hundreds of thousands of clones, of which 80% to 90% are seen a single time; about 1% belongs to the top ten. This TCR derives from a man aged 18 to 30 who had recovered from COVID-19. The V call is TRBV5-1, the J call TRBJ1-1; 9 bases align to TRBD1. Sequenced input: PBMCs or T cells enriched from blood (not recorded which). The CDR3 here is CASSPRGQGGSEAFF. The CDR3 DNA sequence: TGCGCCAGCAGCCCGAGGGGACAGGGAGGGAGTGAAGCTTTCTTT.